This T cell receptor (beta chain) was obtained from a study of CXCR3-negative and CXCR3-positive naive CD8 T cells. Regarding the study as a whole: The study found comparably high diversity in both naive subsets and much lower diversity in memory CD8+ cells. A higher hydrophobicity marked the TRB CDR3s of CXCR3-positive naive cells versus CXCR3-negative naive cells.

The libraries of TRB cDNA were prepared using 5' RACE with UMI labels. With the 5' RACE reads reprocessed, TCRdb shows one record per CDR3 protein and no DNA. This sample's table has fewer than 3,000 distinct CDR3 sequences. This clonotype counts as medium-sized by frequency. The antigen remains undetermined. Germline values: CDR1 SGHRS, CDR2 YFSETQ. This CDR3 comprises 15 residues. Sequences were obtained from naive CXCR3+ CD8+ T cells from blood. Noted subset: CD45RO-CCR7+CD27+CD95- naive CD8+ T cells expressing CXCR3 (TNR3+). The receptor's source is a human donor in good health. Some clones in this sample may be carry-over from other donors' samples. The rearrangement links TRBV5-1 to TRBJ2-7; lacking DNA, the TRBD1 call made by TCRdb goes unchecked. The CDR3 loop reads CASSEGTGKPYEQYF.